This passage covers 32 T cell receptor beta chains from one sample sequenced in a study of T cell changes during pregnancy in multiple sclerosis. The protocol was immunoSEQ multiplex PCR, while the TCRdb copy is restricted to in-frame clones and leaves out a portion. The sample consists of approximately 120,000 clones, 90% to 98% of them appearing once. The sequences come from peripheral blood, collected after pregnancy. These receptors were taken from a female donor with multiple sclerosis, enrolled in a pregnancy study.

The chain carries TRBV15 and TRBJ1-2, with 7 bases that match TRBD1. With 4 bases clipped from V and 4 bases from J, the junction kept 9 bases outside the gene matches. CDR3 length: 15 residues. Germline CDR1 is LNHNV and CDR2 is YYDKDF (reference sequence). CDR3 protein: CATSNRGQSSYGYTF. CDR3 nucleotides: TGTGCCACCAGCAACAGGGGACAGTCGAGCTATGGCTACACCTTC.

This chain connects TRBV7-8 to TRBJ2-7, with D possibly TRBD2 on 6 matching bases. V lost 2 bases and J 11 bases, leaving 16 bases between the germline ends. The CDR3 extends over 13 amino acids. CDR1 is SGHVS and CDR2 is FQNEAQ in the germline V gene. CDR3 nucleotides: TGTGCCAGCAGCTTAACGGGGCCGACTAGAGAGTACTTC. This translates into CASSLTGPTREYF.

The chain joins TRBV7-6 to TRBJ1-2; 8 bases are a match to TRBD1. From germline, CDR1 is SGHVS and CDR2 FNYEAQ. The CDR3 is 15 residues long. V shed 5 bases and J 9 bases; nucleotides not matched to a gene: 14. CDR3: CASSVGQGKGIRYTF. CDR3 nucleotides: TGTGCCAGCAGCGTAGGACAGGGAAAGGGTATTCGCTACACCTTC.

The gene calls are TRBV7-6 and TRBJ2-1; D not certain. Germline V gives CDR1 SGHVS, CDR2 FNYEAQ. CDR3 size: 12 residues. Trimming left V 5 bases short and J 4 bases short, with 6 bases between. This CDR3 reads CASSPRYNEQFF. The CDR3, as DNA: TGTGCCAGCAGCCCTCGGTACAATGAGCAGTTCTTC.

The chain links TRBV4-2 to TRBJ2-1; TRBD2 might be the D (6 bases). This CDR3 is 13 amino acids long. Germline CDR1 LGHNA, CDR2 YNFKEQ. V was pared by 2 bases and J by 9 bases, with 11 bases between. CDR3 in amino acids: CASSQRETAEQFF. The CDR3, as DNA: TGTGCCAGCAGCCAACGGGAGACCGCTGAGCAGTTCTTC.

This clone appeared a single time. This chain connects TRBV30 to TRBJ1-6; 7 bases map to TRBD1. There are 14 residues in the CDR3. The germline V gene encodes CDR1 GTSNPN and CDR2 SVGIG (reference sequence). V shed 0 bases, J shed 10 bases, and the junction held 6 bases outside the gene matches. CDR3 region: CAWSVLGGGSPLHF. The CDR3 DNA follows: TGTGCCTGGAGTGTACTAGGGGGCGGCTCACCCCTCCACTTT.

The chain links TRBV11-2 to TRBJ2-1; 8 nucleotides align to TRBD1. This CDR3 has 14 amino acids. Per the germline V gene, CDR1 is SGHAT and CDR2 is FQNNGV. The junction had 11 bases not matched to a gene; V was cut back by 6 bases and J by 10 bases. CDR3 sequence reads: CASSFGQGPLEQFF. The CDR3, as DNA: TGTGCCAGCAGTTTCGGACAGGGCCCTCTCGAGCAGTTCTTC.

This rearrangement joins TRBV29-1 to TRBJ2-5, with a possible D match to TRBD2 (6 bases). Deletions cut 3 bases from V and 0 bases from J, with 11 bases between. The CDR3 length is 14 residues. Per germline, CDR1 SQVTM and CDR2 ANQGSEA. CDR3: CSVEGGGYQETQYF. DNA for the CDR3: TGCAGCGTTGAGGGGGGTGGGTACCAAGAGACCCAGTACTTC. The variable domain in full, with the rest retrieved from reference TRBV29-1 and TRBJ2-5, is SAVISQKPSRDICQRGTSLTIQCQVDSQVTMMFWYRQQPGQSLTLIATANQGSEATYESGFVIDKFPISRPNLTFSTLTVSNMSPEDSSIYLCSVEGGGYQETQYFGPGTRLLVL.

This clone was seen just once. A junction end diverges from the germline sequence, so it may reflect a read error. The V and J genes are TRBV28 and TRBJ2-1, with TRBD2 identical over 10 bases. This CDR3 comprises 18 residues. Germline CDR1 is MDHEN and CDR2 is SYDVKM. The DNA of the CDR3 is TGTGCCAGCAGGATAGGCTGGGGTGCGCCTAGCGGGAGCGAGGGACAAGTCTTC. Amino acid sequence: CASRIGWGAPSGSEGQVF.

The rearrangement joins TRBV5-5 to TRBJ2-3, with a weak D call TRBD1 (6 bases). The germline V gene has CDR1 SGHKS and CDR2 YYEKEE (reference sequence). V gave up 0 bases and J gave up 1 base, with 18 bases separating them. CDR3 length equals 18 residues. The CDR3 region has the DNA TGTGCCAGCAGCTTGGGCTTATTCAGGGGCCAGGGCACAGATACGCAGTATTTT. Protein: CASSLGLFRGQGTDTQYF.

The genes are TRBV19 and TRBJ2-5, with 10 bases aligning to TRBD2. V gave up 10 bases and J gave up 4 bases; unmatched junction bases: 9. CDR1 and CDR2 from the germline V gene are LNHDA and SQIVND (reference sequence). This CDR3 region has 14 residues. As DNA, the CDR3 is TGTGCCACCTCCCTAGCGGGAGCTGGAGAGACCCAGTACTTC. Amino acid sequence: CATSLAGAGETQYF.

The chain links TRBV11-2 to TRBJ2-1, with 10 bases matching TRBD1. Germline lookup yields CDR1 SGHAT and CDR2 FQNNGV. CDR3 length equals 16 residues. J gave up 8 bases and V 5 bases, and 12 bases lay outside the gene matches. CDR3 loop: CASSATGQGFGYEQFF. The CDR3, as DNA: TGTGCCAGCAGCGCAACGGGACAGGGGTTTGGGTATGAGCAGTTCTTC.

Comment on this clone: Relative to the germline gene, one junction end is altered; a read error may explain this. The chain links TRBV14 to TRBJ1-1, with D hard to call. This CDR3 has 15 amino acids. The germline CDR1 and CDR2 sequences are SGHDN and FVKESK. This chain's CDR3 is CASSYDQVVNTEAFF. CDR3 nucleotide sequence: TGTGCCAGCAGCTACGACCAGGTGGTGAATACTGAAGCTTTCTTT.

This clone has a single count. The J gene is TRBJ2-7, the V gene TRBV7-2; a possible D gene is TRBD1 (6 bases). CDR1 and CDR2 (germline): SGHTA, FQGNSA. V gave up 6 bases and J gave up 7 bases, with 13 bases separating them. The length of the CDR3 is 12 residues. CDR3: CASSPTGTEQYF. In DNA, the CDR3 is TGTGCCAGCAGTCCTACAGGGACGGAGCAGTACTTC.

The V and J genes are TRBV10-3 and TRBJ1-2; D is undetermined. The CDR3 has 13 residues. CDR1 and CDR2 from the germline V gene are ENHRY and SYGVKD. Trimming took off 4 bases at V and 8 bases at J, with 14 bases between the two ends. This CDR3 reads CAISASVGGGYTF. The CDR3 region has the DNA TGTGCCATCAGTGCCAGTGTTGGAGGCGGCTACACCTTC.

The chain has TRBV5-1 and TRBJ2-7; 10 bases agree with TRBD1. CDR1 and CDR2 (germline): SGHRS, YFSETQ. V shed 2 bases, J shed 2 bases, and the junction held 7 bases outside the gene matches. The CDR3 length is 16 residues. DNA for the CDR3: TGCGCCAGCAGCTTCACTCGGGACAGGGGAACCTACGAGCAGTACTTC. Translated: CASSFTRDRGTYEQYF.

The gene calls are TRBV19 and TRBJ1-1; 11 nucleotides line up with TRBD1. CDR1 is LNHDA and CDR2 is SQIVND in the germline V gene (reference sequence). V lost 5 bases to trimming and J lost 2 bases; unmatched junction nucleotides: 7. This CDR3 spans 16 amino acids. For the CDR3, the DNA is TGTGCCAGTAGTTCAGGACAGGGGGCGCGAAACACTGAAGCTTTCTTT. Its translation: CASSSGQGARNTEAFF.

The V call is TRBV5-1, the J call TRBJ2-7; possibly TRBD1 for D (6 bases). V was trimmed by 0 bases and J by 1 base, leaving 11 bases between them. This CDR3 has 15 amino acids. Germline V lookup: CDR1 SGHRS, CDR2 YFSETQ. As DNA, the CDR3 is TGCGCCAGCAGCTTGGGCGACAGGCGTTCCTACGAGCAGTACTTC. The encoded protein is CASSLGDRRSYEQYF. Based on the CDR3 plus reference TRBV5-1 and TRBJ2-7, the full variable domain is KAGVTQTPRYLIKTRGQQVTLSCSPISGHRSVSWYQQTPGQGLQFLFEYFSETQRNKGNFPGRFSGRQFSNSRSEMNVSTLELGDSALYLCASSLGDRRSYEQYFGPGTRLTVT.

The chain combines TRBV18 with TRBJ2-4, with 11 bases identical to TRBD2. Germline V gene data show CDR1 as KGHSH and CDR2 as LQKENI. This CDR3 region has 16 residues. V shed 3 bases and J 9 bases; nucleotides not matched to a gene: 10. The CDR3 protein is CASSPPGRLAGGIQYF. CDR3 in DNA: TGTGCCAGCTCACCCCCCGGACGGCTAGCGGGAGGCATTCAGTACTTC.

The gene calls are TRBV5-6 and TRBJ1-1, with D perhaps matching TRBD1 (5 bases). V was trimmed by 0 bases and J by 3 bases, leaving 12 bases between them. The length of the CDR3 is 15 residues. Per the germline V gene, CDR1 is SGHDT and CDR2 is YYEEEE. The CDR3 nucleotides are TGTGCCAGCAGCTTGGGAGACAGATGGGACACTGAAGCTTTCTTT. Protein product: CASSLGDRWDTEAFF.

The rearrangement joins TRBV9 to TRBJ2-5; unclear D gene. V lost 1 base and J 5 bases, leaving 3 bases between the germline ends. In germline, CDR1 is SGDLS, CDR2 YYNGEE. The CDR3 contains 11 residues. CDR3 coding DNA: TGTGCCAGCAGCGTACGTGAGACCCAGTACTTC. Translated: CASSVRETQYF.

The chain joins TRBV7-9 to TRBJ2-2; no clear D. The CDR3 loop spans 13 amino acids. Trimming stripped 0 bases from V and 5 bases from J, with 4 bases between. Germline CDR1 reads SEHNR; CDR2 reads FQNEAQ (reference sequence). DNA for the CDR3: TGTGCCAGCAGCTTAGCACTTACCGGGGAGCTGTTTTTT. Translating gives CASSLALTGELFF.

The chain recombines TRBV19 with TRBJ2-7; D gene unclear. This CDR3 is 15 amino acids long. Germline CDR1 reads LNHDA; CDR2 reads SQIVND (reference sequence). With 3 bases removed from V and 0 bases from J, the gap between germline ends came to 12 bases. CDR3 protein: CASSMMAVSSYEQYF. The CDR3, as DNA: TGTGCCAGTAGTATGATGGCAGTCAGCTCCTACGAGCAGTACTTC.

This chain's CDR3 is CASSFQGEGNTIYF. The CDR3 DNA reads as TGTGCCAGCAGTTTTCAGGGTGAAGGAAACACCATATATTTT. This sequence joins TRBV28 and TRBJ1-3, with D maybe TRBD1 (5 bases). The CDR3 has 14 amino acids. The germline V and J ends were trimmed by 3 bases and 4 bases, with 10 bases remaining between them. CDR1 MDHEN and CDR2 SYDVKM come from the germline V gene.

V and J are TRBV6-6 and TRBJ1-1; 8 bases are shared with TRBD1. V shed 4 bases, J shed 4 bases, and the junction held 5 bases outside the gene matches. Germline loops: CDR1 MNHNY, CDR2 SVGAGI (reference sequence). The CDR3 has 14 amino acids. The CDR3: CASSSRQGSTEAFF. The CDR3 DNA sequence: TGTGCCAGCAGTTCACGACAGGGGAGCACTGAAGCTTTCTTT.

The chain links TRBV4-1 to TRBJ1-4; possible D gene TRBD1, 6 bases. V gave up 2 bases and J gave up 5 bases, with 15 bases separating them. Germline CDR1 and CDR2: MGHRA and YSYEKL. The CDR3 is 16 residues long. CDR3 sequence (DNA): TGCGCCAGCAGCCAAAATGATTACAGGGTCAATGAAAAACTGTTTTTT. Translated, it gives CASSQNDYRVNEKLFF.

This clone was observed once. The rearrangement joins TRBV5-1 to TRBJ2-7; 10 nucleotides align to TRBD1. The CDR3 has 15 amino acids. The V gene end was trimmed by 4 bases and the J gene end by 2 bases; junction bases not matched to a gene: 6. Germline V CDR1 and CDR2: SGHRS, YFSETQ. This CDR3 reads CASSPDGTGAYEQYF. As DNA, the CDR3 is TGCGCCAGCAGCCCTGACGGGACAGGGGCCTACGAGCAGTACTTC.

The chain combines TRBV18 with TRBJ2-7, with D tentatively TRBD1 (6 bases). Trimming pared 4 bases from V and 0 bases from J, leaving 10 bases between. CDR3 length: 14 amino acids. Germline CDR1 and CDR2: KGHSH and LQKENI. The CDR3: CASSLRDNSYEQYF. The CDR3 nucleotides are TGTGCCAGCTCACTCCGGGACAACTCCTACGAGCAGTACTTC.

This CDR3 is CASSASRTGNEQYF. In nucleotides, the CDR3 is TGTGCCAGCAGCGCCAGCCGGACAGGGAACGAGCAGTACTTC. The chain recombines TRBV7-8 with TRBJ2-7; TRBD1 matches at 8 bases. The ends lost 5 bases at V and 5 bases at J; junction bases unmatched: 8. The germline gives CDR1 SGHVS, CDR2 FQNEAQ. The CDR3 extends over 14 amino acids.

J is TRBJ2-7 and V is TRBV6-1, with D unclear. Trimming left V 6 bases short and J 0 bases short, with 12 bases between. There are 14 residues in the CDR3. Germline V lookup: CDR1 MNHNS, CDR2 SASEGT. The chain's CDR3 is CASRAPSPSYEQYF. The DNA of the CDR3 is TGTGCCAGCAGGGCCCCGTCACCCTCCTACGAGCAGTACTTC.

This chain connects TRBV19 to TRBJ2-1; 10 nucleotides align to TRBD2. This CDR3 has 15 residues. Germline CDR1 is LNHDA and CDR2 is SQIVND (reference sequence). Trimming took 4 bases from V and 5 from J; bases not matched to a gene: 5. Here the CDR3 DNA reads TGTGCCAGTAGTACGGGACTAGCGCGACACAATGAGCAGTTCTTC. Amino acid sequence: CASSTGLARHNEQFF.

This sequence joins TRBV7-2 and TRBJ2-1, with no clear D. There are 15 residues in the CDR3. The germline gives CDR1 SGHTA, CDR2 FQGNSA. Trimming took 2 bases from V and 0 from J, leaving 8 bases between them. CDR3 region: CASSLYPSSYNEQFF. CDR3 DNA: TGTGCCAGCAGCTTATACCCGAGCTCCTACAATGAGCAGTTCTTC. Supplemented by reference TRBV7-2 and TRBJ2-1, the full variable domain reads GAGVSQSPSNKVTEKGKDVELRCDPISGHTALYWYRQSLGQGLEFLIYFQGNSAPDKSGLPSDRFSAERTGGSVSTLTIQRTQQEDSAVYLCASSLYPSSYNEQFFGPGTRLTVL.